This TCR beta chain was found in a study of T cell repertoires in cytomegalovirus infection. TCRdb redid the calling of the reads with MiXCR, one entry per CDR3 protein. This table has roughly 150,000 distinct CDR3 sequences, 23% appearing once. Germline V lookup: CDR1 DFQATT, CDR2 SNEGSKA (reference sequence). Between the trimmed V and J ends, which lost 4 bases and 7 bases, there was a span of 14 bases. The CDR3 has 13 residues. The J gene is TRBJ2-1, the V gene TRBV20-1; D is ambiguous. Sequencing was done on a sample of PBMCs. This clonotype originated in a human donor in good health (CMV status not recorded). Some clones in this sample may be carry-over from other donors' samples. CDR3 in amino acids: CSATVPPMNEQFF. The CDR3 coding sequence is TGCAGTGCTACCGTACCCCCAATGAATGAGCAGTTCTTC.